This is a list of T cell receptor beta chains from one sample in a study of CDR3 diversity in severe acne. TCRdb processed the PCR reads anew with MiXCR; each CDR3 protein has one entry. The data hold around 94,000 distinct CDR3 sequences, with around 56% observed a single time. The sample taken for sequencing was blood. Every receptor here comes from a male donor with acne. The CDR3 runs from the conserved cysteine through the conserved F or W. The D gene is left open where the match is weak. Expanded clones are given a class, and other clones once, few, many or no size at all.

few,TRBV6-1,TRBD1,TRBJ2-5,CARPGQGAKTQYF,TGTGCCAGACCGGGACAGGGGGCGAAGACCCAGTACTTC
.,TRBV15,.,TRBJ2-2,CATSKETGELFF,TGTGCCACTAGTAAGGAAACCGGGGAGCTGTTTTTT
few,TRBV19,TRBD2,TRBJ2-3,CASSELAGSLASTDTQYF,TGTGCCAGTAGTGAACTAGCGGGTTCCTTAGCTAGCACAGATACGCAGTATTTT
.,TRBV13,TRBD2,TRBJ2-6,CASSFLPGTSNPGANVLTF,TGTGCCAGCAGCTTCCTCCCCGGGACTAGTAACCCTGGGGCCAACGTCCTGACTTTC
.,TRBV30,TRBD1,TRBJ2-1,CAWSFPGQGVGIWQFF,TGTGCCTGGTCCTTTCCGGGACAGGGGGTTGGGATATGGCAGTTCTTC
.,TRBV5-6,TRBD2,TRBJ2-2,CASSPGLAGAGGELFF,TGTGCCAGCAGCCCGGGACTAGCGGGAGCGGGCGGGGAGCTGTTTTTT
.,TRBV7-2,.,TRBJ1-6,CASSLGGEAPLHF,TGTGCCAGCAGCCTTGGTGGGGAGGCACCCCTCCACTTT
.,TRBV10-3,.,TRBJ2-2,CAIRKASDSGELFF,TGTGCCATCAGGAAGGCTAGCGATAGCGGGGAGCTGTTTTTT
many,TRBV7-8,.,TRBJ1-5,CASSLGGGEQPQHF,TGTGCCAGCAGCCTAGGCGGAGGAGAACAGCCCCAGCATTTT
.,TRBV14,.,TRBJ2-7,CASRGAGTPPREQYF,TGTGCCAGCAGAGGGGCCGGGACACCTCCGCGGGAGCAGTACTTC
once,TRBV6-5,.,TRBJ2-3,CASSYGLSSYNEQYF,TGTGCCAGCAGTTACGGACTTAGCTCCTACAATGAGCAGTATTTT
many,TRBV19,.,TRBJ1-1,CASSINRNTEAFF,TGTGCCAGTAGTATCAACAGGAACACTGAAGCTTTCTTT
many,TRBV6-1,.,TRBJ2-7,CASSEAQPWEQYF,TGTGCCAGCAGTGAAGCCCAGCCTTGGGAGCAGTACTTC
.,TRBV5-1,TRBD1,TRBJ2-1,CASSGTGGGYEQFF,TGCGCCAGCAGCGGGACAGGGGGCGGCTATGAGCAGTTCTTC
few,TRBV7-8,.,TRBJ1-6,CASSSPAKGHNSPLHF,TGTGCCAGCAGCTCCCCCGCGAAGGGCCATAATTCACCCCTCCACTTT
.,TRBV5-6,.,TRBJ1-5,CASSLGARTHEHF,TGTGCCAGCAGCTTAGGCGCGAGGACCCACGAGCATTTT
.,TRBV20-1,.,TRBJ1-2,CSASGGGYTF,TGCAGTGCTAGTGGTGGTGGCTACACCTTC
.,TRBV7-2,TRBD1,TRBJ1-4,CASSVSGTATNEKLFF,TGTGCCAGCAGCGTTAGCGGGACAGCAACTAATGAAAAACTGTTTTTT
.,TRBV5-1,TRBD1,TRBJ1-2,CASSLAGGFEAYGYTF,TGCGCCAGCAGCTTGGCAGGGGGCTTTGAAGCCTATGGCTACACCTTC
once,TRBV2,TRBD1,TRBJ1-2,CAISRDSYGYTF,TGTGCCATCAGTAGGGACAGCTATGGCTACACCTTC
.,TRBV29-1,TRBD1,TRBJ2-3,CSVEVTGGQFGRTDTQYF,TGCAGCGTTGAGGTTACAGGGGGGCAATTCGGACGCACAGATACGCAGTATTTT
.,TRBV6-6,TRBD1,TRBJ2-3,CAIRGQGGHTDTQYF,TGTGCCATCAGGGGACAGGGAGGACACACAGATACGCAGTATTTT
many,TRBV7-9,TRBD2,TRBJ2-1,CASSRPGGAGDNEQFF,TGTGCCAGCAGCCGACCCGGGGGGGCGGGTGACAATGAGCAGTTCTTC
.,TRBV10-3,.,TRBJ1-6,CAISESRDSSPLHF,TGTGCCATCAGTGAGTCAAGGGACTCCTCACCCCTCCACTTT
many,TRBV20-1,.,TRBJ1-4,CSARGSLSTNEKLFF,TGCAGTGCTAGAGGTTCATTATCAACTAATGAAAAACTGTTTTTT
.,TRBV12-3/TRBV12-4,.,TRBJ1-5,CASSFSGSDQPQHF,TGTGCCAGCAGTTTCTCAGGGTCTGATCAGCCCCAGCATTTT
.,TRBV20-1,TRBD2,TRBJ2-2,CSANPSGTSGGELFF,TGCAGTGCTAACCCATCCGGGACTAGTGGCGGGGAGCTGTTTTTT
many,TRBV7-8,.,TRBJ2-3,CASSPGSTTDTQYF,TGTGCCAGCAGCCCGGGATCCACCACAGATACGCAGTATTTT
.,TRBV5-1,TRBD2,TRBJ2-3,CASSLWTSGSLRRTDTQYF,TGCGCCAGCAGCCTCTGGACTAGCGGGTCCCTTAGGCGGACAGATACGCAGTATTTT
many,TRBV7-6,.,TRBJ2-2,CASSLAQGLVGGELFF,TGTGCCAGCAGCTTAGCTCAGGGGCTAGTCGGCGGGGAGCTGTTTTTT
.,TRBV28,.,TRBJ2-6,CASSRPRREPQHFGGANVLTF,.
.,TRBV29-1,TRBD1,TRBJ2-7,CSGRGQGVLDEQYF,TGCAGCGGGAGAGGGCAGGGGGTTTTGGACGAGCAGTACTTC
.,TRBV10-3,TRBD2,TRBJ2-3,CAISEPAGECTDRQYF,TGTGCCATCAGTGAGCCAGCGGGAGAATGCACAGATAGGCAGTATTTT
.,TRBV7-9,.,TRBJ2-7,CASSLGTIGEQYF,TGTGCCAGCAGCTTAGGGACGATAGGCGAGCAGTACTTC
few,TRBV5-8,.,TRBJ1-1,CASSTGRMNTEAFF,TGTGCCAGCAGCACGGGGCGGATGAACACTGAAGCTTTCTTT
many,TRBV10-2,.,TRBJ1-1,CASSELKDGRREAFF,TGCGCCAGCAGTGAACTGAAGGACGGTAGACGTGAAGCTTTCTTT
many,TRBV5-6,.,TRBJ1-2,CASSLAGEGGYTF,TGTGCCAGCAGCTTGGCAGGGGAGGGCGGCTACACCTTC
.,TRBV28,.,TRBJ2-7,CASSLFGVAYEQYF,TGTGCCAGCAGTTTATTTGGAGTAGCCTACGAGCAGTACTTC
.,TRBV13,.,TRBJ2-7,CASSHGTENYEQYF,TGTGCCAGCAGCCACGGGACGGAAAACTACGAGCAGTACTTC
many,TRBV6-4,.,TRBJ2-1,CASSKLQGREQFF,TGTGCCAGCAGCAAGCTTCAGGGGAGGGAGCAGTTCTTC
many,TRBV30,.,TRBJ1-5,CAWGRYNQPQHF,TGTGCCTGGGGCAGGTACAATCAGCCCCAGCATTTT
few,TRBV2,.,TRBJ1-6,CASSPGENSPLHF,TGCGCCAGCAGCCCAGGCGAGAATTCACCCCTCCACTTT
.,TRBV20-1,TRBD2,TRBJ2-7,CSARDRTSGSTYEQYF,TGCAGTGCTAGAGATCGGACTAGCGGGAGTACTTACGAGCAGTACTTC
few,TRBV29-1,.,TRBJ2-5,CSVEVGQAGETQYF,TGCAGCGTTGAAGTCGGGCAGGCGGGAGAGACCCAGTACTTC
.,TRBV13,TRBD2,TRBJ2-7,CASRLGGEVSEQYF,TGTGCCAGCAGACTGGGGGGGGAGGTAAGCGAGCAGTACTTC
few,TRBV20-1,TRBD2,TRBJ2-7,CSALPASGRGVYEQYF,TGCAGTGCCCTACCGGCTAGCGGGAGGGGCGTATACGAGCAGTACTTC
.,TRBV2,.,TRBJ1-1,CASGGHMSTGSFF,TGTGCCAGCGGGGGACACATGAGCACTGGATCTTTCTTC
few,TRBV20-1,TRBD1,TRBJ1-1,CSAHRPGTANTEAFF,TGCAGTGCTCATCGTCCCGGGACAGCGAACACTGAAGCTTTCTTT
.,TRBV10-3,TRBD1,TRBJ1-2,CAISTTGGYYGYTF,TGTGCCATCAGCACGACAGGGGGTTACTATGGCTACACCTTC
.,TRBV7-2,.,TRBJ1-1,CASSDRDTLNTEAFF,TGTGCCAGCAGCGACCGGGACACCTTGAACACTGAAGCTTTCTTT
.,TRBV2,.,TRBJ2-6,CASTGLSGANVLTF,TGTGCCAGCACTGGGCTCTCTGGGGCCAACGTCCTGACTTTC
.,TRBV20-1,TRBD2,TRBJ2-1,CSAPGTSGSILPYNEQFF,TGCAGTGCCCCCGGGACTAGCGGGAGTATATTACCCTACAATGAGCAGTTCTTC